In this sample, the clone carrying this T cell receptor (beta chain) turned up many times. The antigen remains undetermined. The sample is drawn from a study of read filtering for tumor transcriptome and immune sequencing. Study-wide background: DNase treatment preceded whole-transcriptome library preparation. Whole-study results and caveats: The sorted CD138-negative fraction was a mixed bone marrow immune population, not purified T cells.

From about 400 ng of RNA, a library with molecular barcoded alpha/delta and beta/gamma adaptors was made. Each CDR3 protein gets one entry after TCRdb re-called the reads with MiXCR. The sample includes roughly 130,000 distinct CDR3 sequences, 10% to 15% of them seen just once. Deletions cut 5 bases from V and 2 bases from J, with 13 bases between. CDR1 and CDR2 (germline): MNHEY, SMNVEV (reference sequence). CDR3 length: 14 residues. The receptor was derived from a donor aged 40 or older with multiple myeloma. What was sequenced was a population of CD138-negative cells sorted from bone marrow. The V and J genes are TRBV27 and TRBJ2-7, with D perhaps TRBD1 (5 bases). CDR3 coding DNA: TGTGCCAGCAGTCCTTTGACAGCCACCTACGAGCAGTACTTC. This translates into CASSPLTATYEQYF.